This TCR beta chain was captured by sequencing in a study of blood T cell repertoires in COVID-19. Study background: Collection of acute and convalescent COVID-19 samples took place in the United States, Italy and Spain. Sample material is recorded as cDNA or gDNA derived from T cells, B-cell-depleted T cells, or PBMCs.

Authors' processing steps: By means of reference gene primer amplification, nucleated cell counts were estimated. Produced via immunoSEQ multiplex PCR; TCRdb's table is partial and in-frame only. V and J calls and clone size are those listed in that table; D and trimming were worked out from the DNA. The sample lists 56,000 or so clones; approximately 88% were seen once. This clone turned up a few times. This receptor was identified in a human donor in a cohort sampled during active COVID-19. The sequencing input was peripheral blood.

CDR3 loop: CASRKDRGIHEQYF. The CDR3, as DNA: TGTGCCAGCAGAAAAGACAGGGGTATACACGAGCAGTACTTC. The V call is TRBV2, the J call TRBJ2-7, with TRBD1 matching over 8 bases. This CDR3 contains 14 residues. V was pared by 6 bases and J by 5 bases, with 9 bases of the junction left unmatched. CDR1 and CDR2 from the germline V gene are SNHLY and FYNNEI.